The 6 T cell receptor beta chains listed next were all sequenced from one sample in a study of blood T cell repertoires in COVID-19. This table comes from immunoSEQ multiplex PCR, and its TCRdb copy is limited to in-frame clones, with some not included. The sample shows around 430,000 clones, approximately 89% of them seen only once. Input material: peripheral blood. The receptors were gathered from a woman between 45 and 60 years old with COVID-19, enrolled during active disease.

This chain joins TRBV6-5 and TRBJ1-3; 8 bases match TRBD1. Germline assignment: CDR1 MNHEY and CDR2 SVGAGI. The CDR3 is made up of 15 amino acids. With V trimmed by 8 bases and J by 0 bases, 6 bases remained unmatched. CDR3 DNA: TGTGCCAGCGGGGGACAGGCTAGCTCTGGAAACACCATATATTTT. This encodes CASGGQASSGNTIYF.

The chain recombines TRBV10-1 with TRBJ1-1, with D tentatively TRBD1 (6 bases). V gave up 8 bases and J gave up 1 base, with 11 bases separating them. Germline CDR1 is WNHNN and CDR2 is SYGVQD (reference sequence). This CDR3 has 13 residues. CDR3 in amino acids: CASLTGPNTEAFF. As DNA, the CDR3 is TGCGCCAGCTTGACAGGACCGAACACTGAAGCTTTCTTT.

The rearrangement links TRBV11-2 to TRBJ1-6; D perhaps matches TRBD1 (6 bases). Germline CDR1 is SGHAT and CDR2 is FQNNGV. This CDR3 spans 16 amino acids. Trimming removed 2 bases from V and 6 bases from J, with 14 bases in between. CDR3 nucleotides: TGTGCCAGCAGCTTAAGGGGGACCGGAGGTAATTCACCCCTCCACTTT. Protein: CASSLRGTGGNSPLHF.

This clone was picked up a small number of times. The V call is TRBV7-9, the J call TRBJ1-1, with D hard to call. Trimming pared 0 bases from V and 1 base from J, leaving 3 bases between. The CDR3 runs to 13 residues. Germline V lookup: CDR1 SEHNR, CDR2 FQNEAQ (reference sequence). The CDR3 DNA follows: TGTGCCAGCAGCTTAGCACAGAACACTGAAGCTTTCTTT. It encodes CASSLAQNTEAFF.

V is TRBV3-1 (or the pseudogene TRBV3-2) and J is TRBJ2-1, with 11 bases fitting TRBD2. Germline V CDR1 and CDR2: LGHDT, YNNKEL (reference sequence). V was pared by 5 bases and J by 5 bases, with 8 bases of the junction left unmatched. CDR3 length: 16 residues. The CDR3 DNA reads TGTGCCAGCAGCTCCCAGGGTAGCGGGGGGGACAATGAGCAGTTCTTC. It translates to CASSSQGSGGDNEQFF.

V and J are TRBV30 and TRBJ1-4; D is perhaps TRBD1 (5 bases). The V gene lost 2 bases and the J gene lost 8 bases, with 15 bases spanning the gap. Germline V CDR1 and CDR2: GTSNPN, SVGIG (reference sequence). The CDR3 covers 14 residues. This chain's CDR3 is CAWSITGLSEKLFF. The CDR3 DNA follows: TGTGCCTGGAGTATCACGGGACTCTCAGAAAAACTGTTTTTT.